This TCR beta chain was identified during a study of cytomegalovirus exposure and HLA in healthy donors (dated by TCRdb to about 2017). Study-level background: According to an earlier analysis of around 600 of the donors, about 179 million T cells yielded roughly 110 million unique TCR beta sequences and roughly 280 Gb of sequence data. An early release that covered several hundred HLA-typed donors contained approximately 300 gigabases of sequencing data and tens of millions of unique TCR sequences. Among the 398 genotyped donors, around 81% belonged to the genetic ancestry cluster associated with self-reported Caucasian donors. The aim of the study was to test whether cataloging public T cell receptors could identify signatures of past pathogen exposure. The study profiled the T cell repertoires of fewer than 850 subjects by immunosequencing and related them to cytomegalovirus serostatus. Besides the first cohort of around 670 subjects, a separate validation cohort made up of some 110 different subjects was used. High-throughput TCR immunosequencing, statistical association of individual TCRs with disease status, and machine learning were combined to predict cytomegalovirus infection status. In a later analysis, previously published TCR beta repertoires from several hundred donors were re-analyzed and high-resolution HLA genotyping was added so that TCR occurrence patterns could be studied. The later analysis used no new phenotypic data to find candidate immune exposures, relying instead on TCR beta sequences and their occurrence across donors. An earlier analysis of fewer than 700 of the donors applied high-throughput TCR beta sequencing to assess whether each TCR beta V gene segment acted as functional or pseudogenic. Donor age, sex, ethnicity and CMV serostatus were collected together with the repertoire data. A later genetic analysis took genome-wide SNP genotypes for about 65% of the 666 donors and used that subset as a discovery cohort. All discovery cohort repertoires had been generated using a single sequencing platform. Both class I and class II loci were covered by HLA typing, at four-digit resolution. Typing coverage differed by locus: A, B, C, DRB1 and DQB1 were typed in about 620-630 donors, DQA1 in 522, DPA1 in approximately 610, and DPB1 in 450 to 480. Four to six DR-DQ haplotypes were handled as single units for association and clustering, since linkage in the cohort was strong. Among over 350 genotyped donors of the cohort, an average of around 240,000 unique TCR beta nucleotide sequences were sequenced per donor, 15% to 20% of them non-productive.

Details on this clone: No cognate antigen has been identified for it. No base-level quality is on record; no much larger clone is a single base apart.

Relative to germline, V is missing 3 bases and J is missing 8 bases, with 7 bases of the junction outside any gene match. The CDR3, from cysteine to phenylalanine, totals 14 residues. Only CDR3 DNA remains: 42 bases, in frame from the first base. Per the germline V gene, MGHDK is the CDR1 and SYGVNS is the CDR2. Points the paper makes about the study in general: According to the authors, the approach could potentially be generalized to other disease states and immunological phenotypes. A later analysis associated 16,951 TCR beta sequences with specific HLA alleles at a false discovery rate of 0.05. Because HLA typing was unavailable for some donors at each locus, only the typed subset was used in association tests. A further reported finding was that TCR beta sequences accurately predicted the HLA-A and HLA-B alleles for most subjects in the first cohort. Sequencing depth was assumed to be roughly uniform across donors in the presence/absence analyses, though that assumption may not hold. Most CMV-associated TCR beta chains appeared to be HLA-restricted in a later analysis, and the HLA associations seemed to be driven largely by CMV exposure. Assigning TCR associations to individual alleles was difficult when HLA alleles, especially DR and DQ, strongly co-occurred. In a later analysis, the rate of TCR association differed among HLA loci, with DRB1 alleles having the most associated TCRs and HLA-C alleles having the fewest. A later genetic analysis associated a missense DCLRE1C variant with V-gene and J-gene trimming of TCR beta chains, and an independent cohort replicated the association. Some IMGT-functional V segments, including TRBV6-2 and TRBV6-3, could not be told apart with the 87-base-pair reads, so those segments were excluded. In an earlier analysis of fewer than 700 of the donors, most TCR beta V segments appeared in productive rearrangements about 87% or about 30% of the time, broadly matching IMGT annotations. A later analysis reported that several top co-occurrence clusters appeared linked to parvovirus B19, influenza, CMV and Epstein-Barr virus. In vitro tests confirmed that a few of the cytomegalovirus-associated TCR beta chains recognize cytomegalovirus antigens. The classifier was reported to diagnose cytomegalovirus status with high specificity and sensitivity in both the original and validation cohorts. This cohort had only TCR beta chains sequenced, and the lack of alpha or paired-chain data limited which features could be detected. In a later analysis, HLA-associated TCR beta chains showed more clonal expansion and lower generation probabilities than non-associated chains that were equally common. A cluster of highly shared sequence variants was judged likely to represent a technical artifact of the sequencing pipeline. About 17 rarely observed V segments, including chromosome 9 orphons, were excluded from the earlier analysis of approximately 600 of the donors because counts were too low. Linkage disequilibrium might explain the correlated functional status among segregating V segments, but an unknown experimental factor could not be ruled out. Compared with the roughly 710-donor mean, donors in an Asian-associated ancestry cluster had fewer N-insertions in productive TCRs, according to a later genetic analysis. The study listed 164 TCR beta chains as associated with cytomegalovirus. CMV serostatus was the only immune exposure information available for the cohort. Across donors, most TCR sequences were observed very rarely, whereas some public TCRs were present in many individuals.

Library preparation was by the immunoSEQ multiplex PCR assay. For the multiplex PCR, a mixture combining 60 forward primers for TCR Vbeta segments and 13 reverse primers for TCR Jbeta segments was used. The CDR3 region of rearranged TCR beta genes was amplified from genomic DNA with a multiplex PCR assay. On the Illumina HiSeq System, the amplified TCR beta libraries were sequenced as 87-base-pair reads. Turning to the authors' computational methods: In a later analysis, 80 million or so unique TCR beta chains were counted across the roughly 610 repertoires, and roughly 10 million of these chains were shared by at least two donors. A nearest-neighbor algorithm error-corrected the raw reads and collapsed the reads into unique sequences, merging closely related sequences to remove PCR and sequencing errors. V, D and J gene segments were assigned by aligning CDR3 sequences to IMGT reference sequences. Each retained sequence needed at least a six-nucleotide match to both a V gene segment and a J gene segment. A rearrangement counted as productive if the CDR3 had no stop codons and remained in frame with V and J, and every other rearrangement counted as non-productive. Following IMGT convention, CDR3 was defined as the stretch from the second conserved V-encoded cysteine up to the conserved J-encoded phenylalanine. The earlier analysis of roughly 590 of the donors excluded any sequence lacking an unambiguous match to a single V gene segment. An earlier analysis of almost 600 of the donors classified V segments as functional when productive rearrangements were above 56.7% and as segregating when the standard deviation between donors was above 5%. A statistical classification framework was built to diagnose cytomegalovirus status from the catalog of TCR beta chain sequences. In a later analysis, V and J genes were assigned by comparing TCR nucleotide sequences against IMGT/GENE-DB human TR gene sequences. A later analysis assigned CDR3 sequences and most-parsimonious VDJ recombination scenarios with the TCRdist pipeline. In a later analysis, every TCR beta chain was defined by the combination of its CDR3 amino acid sequence and its V-gene family, and reads without a unique V-gene family were dropped. In a later analysis, around 650 highly shared, low-generation-probability nucleotide sequences were removed to address suspected cross-contamination and a sequencing artifact. For each public chain, a later analysis derived a clonal expansion index from normalized ranks of inferred template counts within each repertoire. A later analysis computed generation probabilities with a VDJ recombination model fitted to out-of-frame rearrangements, and checked the results against IGoR. A later analysis scored TCR-TCR, TCR-HLA and TCR-CMV co-occurrence with hypergeometric tests, applying a repertoire-size bias correction to TCR pairs. In a later analysis, false discovery rates were estimated by permuting HLA or CMV assignments 20 times. In a later analysis, co-occurring TCRs were grouped using DBSCAN, and TCRdist sequence similarity was added for clustering within HLA-allele-positive subsets. For co-occurrence clustering, repertoires with fewer than 30,000 or more than 120,000 public chains were excluded, along with five or six repertoires with anomalous nucleotide sharing. Imported from immuneACCESS, the table was reduced by TCRdb to in-frame sequences with V and J called. These copies leave out some clones; in studies compared against another copy, an unresolved V gene accounts for under half, and the cause of the remainder is not known. V and J calls and clone size are as listed in that table; D and trimming were resolved from the DNA. The sample table contains approximately 120,000 clones; only one count was recorded for roughly two thirds of them. Over 7.5% of the sample belongs to the ten largest clones.

The cohort was made up of roughly 670 healthy bone marrow donors. At the time of sampling, every cohort member was nominally healthy, though immune exposures that went unrecorded were likely present. The donor tested CMV seronegative, placing the donor among the 350 to 400 seronegative members of the cohort. A peripheral blood sample was provided by each donor, and peripheral blood mononuclear cells were used for TCR beta sequencing. Genomic DNA was extracted from the blood cell samples with the Qiagen DNeasy Blood Extraction Kit. Sequenced input: PBMCs. The rearranged segments are TRBV25-1 and TRBJ2-1; 7 middle bases align to TRBD2. This clonotype was sampled from a man in his forties or fifties in good health and CMV-seronegative. The CDR3 loop reads CASSDPSGRDEQFF. The nucleotide sequence reads TGTGCCAGCAGTGACCCGTCTGGGAGGGATGAGCAGTTCTTC.